This T cell receptor beta chain was documented in a study of shared clonotypes between healthy human individuals. Findings and limits, study-wide: Clonotypes that were shared across a handful of donors made up around 5% of naive CD4 clonotypes. Blood was the only sampled material, and tissue repertoires likely differ.

In the original workflow: ImmunoSEQ yielded junction-only sequences lacking quality scores, so filtering differed. Sequenced by immunoSEQ multiplex PCR; TCRdb stores in-frame clones only, minus some. V, J and clone size are taken as reported in that table, and D and trimming were inferred from the DNA itself. The sample holds approximately 500,000 clones, about 95% seen once. It was into CD45RA+ naive and CD45RA-negative memory subsets that the CD4+ cells were split. About this clone itself: Its cognate antigen is unknown.

J was trimmed by 10 bases and V by 8 bases; bases with no gene match: 11. CDR3 size: 13 residues. Germline CDR1 and CDR2: KGHSH and LQKENI. This sequence originates from a woman aged 25 to 39 in good health. V gene TRBV18 combines with J gene TRBJ2-1, with 7 nucleotides matching TRBD2. Sequenced sample: naive CD4+ T cells sorted from blood. Subset meaning: CD45RA+ positively selected. The CDR3 here is CASVTSTGGEQFF. In DNA form, the CDR3 reads TGTGCCAGCGTCACGAGTACGGGAGGCGAGCAGTTCTTC.